Below are 3 T cell receptor beta chains sequenced from a single sample in a study of T cell clonality in common variable immunodeficiency. Study outcomes and limitations: Common variable immunodeficiency TCR beta sequences reportedly had fewer deletions and N-nucleotide insertions.

Antigens of these TCRs are unknown. Produced via immunoSEQ multiplex PCR; TCRdb's table is partial and in-frame only. The sample presents thousands of clones, none singletons. Material for sequencing was peripheral blood mononuclear cells. The origin of the receptors is a human donor with common variable immunodeficiency.

Points on this clone: The read ends 3 residues before the CDR3 terminus; that terminus is restored from the germline J gene. V is TRBV19 and J is TRBJ2-7; maybe TRBD1 (5 bases). The germline CDR1 and CDR2 sequences are LNHDA and SQIVND (reference sequence). V was shortened by 5 bases and J by 2 bases, with 10 bases between the two germline ends. This CDR3 contains 13 residues. CDR3 residues: CASSGRVAYEQYF. The DNA read from the CDR3 is TGTGCCAGTAGTGGCAGGGTGGCCTACGAG.

This clone appeared a few times. With the read ending 3 residues before the CDR3 end, the germline J gene is used to fill in that end. The rearrangement uses TRBV19 and TRBJ1-5; D might be TRBD1 (6 bases). Trimming took off 3 bases at V and 4 bases at J, with 13 bases between the two ends. This CDR3 comprises 15 residues. Germline-derived CDR1 and CDR2 are LNHDA and SQIVND (reference sequence). CDR3 DNA, as far as it was read: TGTGCCAGTAGTATTACTTCAGGGGCAAATCAGCCC. This translates into CASSITSGANQP. The CDR3 in full is CASSITSGANQPQHF.

This clone was counted between two and nine times. The observed sequence ends 3 residues before the CDR3 terminus, with the missing tail filled in from the germline J gene. The gene calls are TRBV7-9 and TRBJ2-1; D possibly corresponds to TRBD2 (6 bases). Between the trimmed V and J ends, which lost 5 bases and 2 bases, there was a span of 13 bases. This CDR3 has 15 amino acids. Germline values: CDR1 SEHNR, CDR2 FQNEAQ (reference sequence). Incomplete CDR3 DNA: TGTGCCAGCAGCGCGAGGGGACTCCCCTACAATGAG. This translates into CASSARGLPYNE. The full CDR3 sequence reads CASSARGLPYNEQFF. The full variable domain, in which reference TRBV7-9 and TRBJ2-1 provide the parts outside the CDR3, is DTGVSQNPRHKITKRGQNVTFRCDPISEHNRLYWYRQTLGQGPEFLTYFQNEAQLEKSRLLSDRFSAERPKGSFSTLEIQRTEQGDSAMYLCASSARGLPYNEQFFGPGTRLTVL.